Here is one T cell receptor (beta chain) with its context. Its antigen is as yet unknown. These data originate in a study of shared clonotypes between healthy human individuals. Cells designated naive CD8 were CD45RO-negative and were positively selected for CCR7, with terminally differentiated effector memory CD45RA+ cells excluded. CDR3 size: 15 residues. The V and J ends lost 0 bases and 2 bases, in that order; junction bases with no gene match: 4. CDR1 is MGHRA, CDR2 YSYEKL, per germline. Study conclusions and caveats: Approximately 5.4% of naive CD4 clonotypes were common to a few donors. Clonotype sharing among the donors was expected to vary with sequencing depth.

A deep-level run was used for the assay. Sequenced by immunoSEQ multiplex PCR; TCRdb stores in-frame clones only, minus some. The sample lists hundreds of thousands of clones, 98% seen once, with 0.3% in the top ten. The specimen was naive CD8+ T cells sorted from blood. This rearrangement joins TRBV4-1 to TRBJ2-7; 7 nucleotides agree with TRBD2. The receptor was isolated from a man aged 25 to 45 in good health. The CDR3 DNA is TGCGCCAGCAGCCAAGATCCTAGCGGAGCCTACGAGCAGTACTTC. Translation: CASSQDPSGAYEQYF.